What follows are 27 T cell receptor beta chains derived from one specimen sequenced in a study of CD8 T cells in ankylosing spondylitis. Broader study findings: Characteristic, it appeared, of ankylosing spondylitis blood was a TCR beta motif of several highly homologous variants.

The antigens these receptors bind are not known. TCRdb used MiXCR to reprocess the 5' RACE reads, holding one entry per CDR3 protein. In the table there are a few hundred thousand distinct CDR3 sequences, just under 7.5% of which are singletons. Sequencing was carried out using blood, either unsorted or a sorted T cell fraction (not recorded which). The origin of the receptors is a male donor with ankylosing spondylitis.

This clonotype was observed many times. The chain has TRBV5-8 and TRBJ1-4; D may be TRBD1 (5 bases). The CDR3 is 17 residues long. Germline V lookup: CDR1 SGHTS, CDR2 YDEGEE. Between the trimmed V and J ends, which lost 4 bases and 6 bases, there was a span of 22 bases. The CDR3 here is CASSQMAGARYDEKLFF. CDR3 DNA: TGTGCCAGCAGCCAAATGGCTGGGGCGAGGTATGATGAAAAACTGTTTTTT.

This clonotype came up a few times. This chain joins TRBV5-6 and TRBJ2-1; the D gene is possibly TRBD2 (5 bases). Trimming stripped 0 bases from V and 8 bases from J, with 9 bases between. The CDR3 length is 13 residues. Germline-derived CDR1 and CDR2 are SGHDT and YYEEEE. CDR3 sequence: CASSLARGYEQFF. In DNA form, the CDR3 reads TGTGCCAGCAGCTTGGCCCGCGGGTATGAGCAGTTCTTC.

This clonotype was seen ten or more times. The V call is TRBV11-2, the J call TRBJ2-5, with 7 bases matching TRBD1. Germline loops: CDR1 SGHAT, CDR2 FQNNGV. The J segment lost 2 bases and the V segment lost 5 bases, leaving 8 bases of the junction unmatched. The CDR3 consists of 15 residues. CDR3 in DNA: TGTGCCAGCAGCGTCCCCGGGACAGCACAAGAGACCCAGTACTTC. It yields the protein CASSVPGTAQETQYF.

This clonotype was picked up many times. V usage is TRBV14 and J usage is TRBJ1-2; TRBD1 might be the D (5 bases). V lost 0 bases and J 5 bases, leaving 16 bases between the germline ends. The CDR3 is 16 residues long. Germline CDR1 is SGHDN and CDR2 is FVKESK. The DNA for the CDR3 is TGTGCCAGCAGCCAAGATCTTCAAGGGACGATGTATGGCTACACCTTC. This gives the protein CASSQDLQGTMYGYTF.

The chain links TRBV6-4 to TRBJ1-1, with TRBD1 matching over 12 bases. With V trimmed by 3 bases and J by 2 bases, 1 base remained unmatched. CDR1 MRHNA and CDR2 SNTAGT come from the germline V gene. There are 15 residues in the CDR3. As DNA, the CDR3 is TGTGCCAGCAGTGAGGGGACAGGGGGCAACACTGAAGCTTTCTTT. It encodes CASSEGTGGNTEAFF.

CDR3 DNA sequence: TGTGCCAGCAGTTACTCGACGTACCAAGAGACCCAGTACTTC. It translates to CASSYSTYQETQYF. V and J are TRBV6-2 or TRBV6-3 and TRBJ2-5; D gene unclear. Germline CDR1 is MNHEY and CDR2 is SVGEGT. The CDR3 runs to 14 residues. Trimming took 0 bases from V and 0 from J, leaving 5 bases between them.

This clonotype was seen many times. The chain has TRBV7-9 and TRBJ2-1, with a tentative D call TRBD1 (5 bases). V lost 1 base to trimming and J lost 12 bases, with 7 bases between them. The CDR3 has 11 residues. CDR1 and CDR2 from the germline V gene are SEHNR and FQNEAQ (reference sequence). As DNA, the CDR3 is TGTGCCAGCAGCTTAGGACAGCCGCAGTTCTTC. Translation gives CASSLGQPQFF.

This clonotype occurred many times. The chain is built from TRBV29-1 and TRBJ2-1; 10 bases are shared with TRBD1. This CDR3 contains 15 residues. Losses at the gene ends were 7 bases for V and 7 bases for J; bases not matched to a gene: 13. Germline CDR1 SQVTM, CDR2 ANQGSEA. DNA for the CDR3: TGCAGCGCCGTTGAACTGGGGACAGGGGCGAATGAGCAGTTCTTC. Its protein product is CSAVELGTGANEQFF.

V and J are TRBV11-3 and TRBJ2-7; no definite D call. The CDR3 consists of 13 residues. V lost 3 bases, J lost 3 bases, and 9 bases lay in between. Germline-derived CDR1 and CDR2 are SGHNT and YENEEA. The CDR3 bases are TGTGCCAGCAGCTTTGGCTTCCTCTACGAGCAGTACTTC. This sequence encodes CASSFGFLYEQYF.

This clonotype appeared many times. The V and J genes are TRBV14 and TRBJ1-1; D unclear. This CDR3 region has 15 residues. Germline V gene sequence: CDR1 SGHDN, CDR2 FVKESK. Trimming cost V 4 bases and J 5 bases, with 17 bases left between them. The CDR3 DNA sequence: TGTGCCAGCAGCCCCCTAGAGCCGGTAGGAACTGAAGCTTTCTTT. Its translation is CASSPLEPVGTEAFF. The full variable domain, completed using reference TRBV14 and TRBJ1-1, is EAGVTQFPSHSVIEKGQTVTLRCDPISGHDNLYWYRRVMGKEIKFLLHFVKESKQDESGMPNNRFLAERTGGTYSTLKVQPAELEDSGVYFCASSPLEPVGTEAFFGQGTRLTVV.

This chain joins TRBV4-2 and TRBJ2-1; no clear D. Germline-derived CDR1 and CDR2 are LGHNA and YNFKEQ. Trimming took off 1 base at V and 1 base at J, with 11 bases between the two ends. The CDR3 length is 16 residues. CDR3 coding DNA: TGTGCCAGCAGCCAAGTTCTACGGCCATCCTACAATGAGCAGTTCTTC. Translation: CASSQVLRPSYNEQFF.

The genes are TRBV11-2 and TRBJ2-3; D is unclear. This CDR3 comprises 15 residues. Trimming stripped 5 bases from V and 2 bases from J, with 14 bases between. Germline assignment: CDR1 SGHAT and CDR2 FQNNGV. The CDR3 sequence: CASSLSGPYTDTQYF. The CDR3 nucleotides are TGTGCCAGCAGCCTTTCTGGACCCTACACAGATACGCAGTATTTT.

This clonotype was counted ten times or more. The CDR3 nucleotides read TGTGCCAGCAGCCAAGGTGGCGACTACAATGAGCAGTTCTTC. It encodes CASSQGGDYNEQFF. This chain joins TRBV7-2 and TRBJ2-1; D not certain. The ends were cut back, 5 bases at V and 3 bases at J, with 11 bases in the middle. Looked up from germline, CDR1 is SGHTA and CDR2 is FQGNSA. This CDR3 has 14 residues.

This clonotype was recorded many times. The chain employs TRBV27 and TRBJ1-1; D is perhaps TRBD1 (5 bases). Trimming took off 6 bases at V and 6 bases at J, with 17 bases between the two ends. CDR3 length: 14 residues. Per the germline V gene, CDR1 is MNHEY and CDR2 is SMNVEV (reference sequence). The CDR3 DNA follows: TGTGCCAGCAGAAACCTGGGACCCCTTGCTGAAGCTTTCTTT. It specifies CASRNLGPLAEAFF.

This clonotype has just a few counts. The chain carries TRBV7-2 and TRBJ2-1; D uncertain. V gave up 7 bases and J gave up 8 bases, with 15 bases separating them. CDR1 is SGHTA, CDR2 FQGNSA, per germline. The CDR3 consists of 13 residues. CDR3 in amino acids: CASIGTGLDEQFF. The CDR3 nucleotides read TGTGCCAGCATCGGAACTGGGCTGGATGAGCAGTTCTTC.

This clonotype showed up just a few times. This rearrangement joins TRBV4-3 to TRBJ2-1; tentatively, D is TRBD2 (6 bases). V dropped 0 bases and J dropped 4 bases, with 13 bases sitting between them. This CDR3 is 16 amino acids long. The V gene's germline CDR1 is LGHNA and CDR2 YSLEER. CDR3 DNA sequence: TGCGCCAGCAGCCAAGATGGGCGGGGTCCGTACAATGAGCAGTTCTTC. Translating it yields CASSQDGRGPYNEQFF.

In this sample, this clonotype turned up many times. V is TRBV5-1 and J is TRBJ2-1; maybe TRBD1 (6 bases). CDR1 and CDR2 from the germline V gene are SGHRS and YFSETQ. The V end was cut by 4 bases, the J end by 6 bases, with 17 bases between. The CDR3 is made up of 15 amino acids. The CDR3 here is CASSPYRVHGNEQFF. CDR3 sequence (DNA): TGCGCCAGCAGCCCCTACAGGGTCCATGGCAATGAGCAGTTCTTC. The variable domain in full, with the rest retrieved from reference TRBV5-1 and TRBJ2-1, is KAGVTQTPRYLIKTRGQQVTLSCSPISGHRSVSWYQQTPGQGLQFLFEYFSETQRNKGNFPGRFSGRQFSNSRSEMNVSTLELGDSALYLCASSPYRVHGNEQFFGPGTRLTVL.

This clonotype was observed many times. This chain connects TRBV5-1 to TRBJ2-7; D is uncertain. Germline values: CDR1 SGHRS, CDR2 YFSETQ. The CDR3 runs to 13 residues. Trimming removed 0 bases from V and 2 bases from J, with 6 bases in between. CDR3 in amino acids: CASSLDNAYEQYF. The CDR3, as DNA: TGCGCCAGCAGCTTGGACAACGCCTACGAGCAGTACTTC. The entire variable domain, with the rest obtained from reference TRBV5-1 and TRBJ2-7, is as follows: KAGVTQTPRYLIKTRGQQVTLSCSPISGHRSVSWYQQTPGQGLQFLFEYFSETQRNKGNFPGRFSGRQFSNSRSEMNVSTLELGDSALYLCASSLDNAYEQYFGPGTRLTVT.

This clonotype showed up just a few times. V gene TRBV7-9 combines with J gene TRBJ2-7; 11 bases are shared with TRBD2. This CDR3 comprises 15 residues. The germline V gene has CDR1 SEHNR and CDR2 FQNEAQ (reference sequence). V trimming: 5 bases; J trimming: 2 bases; junction bases outside the gene matches: 5. The CDR3 nucleotides read TGTGCCAGCAGCCGGGGACTAGCGGACACCTACGAGCAGTACTTC. This gives the protein CASSRGLADTYEQYF.

This clonotype occurred a few times. This sequence joins TRBV7-9 and TRBJ2-2, with a tentative D call TRBD1 (5 bases). Germline assignment: CDR1 SEHNR and CDR2 FQNEAQ (reference sequence). V lost 2 bases to trimming and J lost 4 bases, with 14 bases between them. This CDR3 is built from 16 residues. CDR3 in amino acids: CASSLLVRVGTGELFF. CDR3 nucleotides: TGTGCCAGCAGCTTACTTGTCAGGGTCGGCACCGGGGAGCTGTTTTTT.

This clonotype was observed many times. The chain employs TRBV12-3 or TRBV12-4 and TRBJ2-5; D may match TRBD1 or TRBD2 (6 bases each). The CDR3 consists of 16 residues. Deletions cut 2 bases from V and 5 bases from J, with 18 bases between. The CDR3 DNA sequence: TGTGCCAGCAGTTTACTAAGGCCGGGGGCCCGGGAGACCCAGTACTTC. Encoded protein: CASSLLRPGARETQYF.

This chain links TRBV9 with TRBJ2-1; TRBD1 matches 7 bases. The CDR3 is made up of 16 amino acids. The germline V gene encodes CDR1 SGDLS and CDR2 YYNGEE. Unmatched junction bases numbered 13, after V lost 3 bases and J lost 7 bases. The CDR3 is CASSESRGQLRNEQFF. The CDR3 coding sequence is TGTGCCAGCAGCGAATCTAGGGGGCAGTTAAGGAATGAGCAGTTCTTC.

There are many counts of this clonotype. The chain joins TRBV7-6 to TRBJ1-5, with 8 bases that match TRBD1. Trimming took 2 bases from V and 6 from J; bases not matched to a gene: 6. The germline gives CDR1 SGHVS, CDR2 FNYEAQ. The CDR3 has 15 amino acids. In nucleotides, the CDR3 is TGTGCCAGCAGCTTAACGCAGGGGGCGGGTCAGCCCCAGCATTTT. It is translated as CASSLTQGAGQPQHF. Full variable domain (rest looked up from reference TRBV7-6 and TRBJ1-5): GAGVSQSPRYKVTKRGQDVALRCDPISGHVSLYWYRQALGQGPEFLTYFNYEAQQDKSGLPNDRFSAERPEGSISTLTIQRTEQRDSAMYRCASSLTQGAGQPQHFGDGTRLSIL.

This clonotype was seen repeatedly, ten times or more. V usage is TRBV4-1 and J usage is TRBJ1-4; the D gene is possibly TRBD1 (5 bases). This CDR3 spans 14 amino acids. In germline, CDR1 is MGHRA, CDR2 YSYEKL. V was cut by 4 bases and J by 7 bases, with 13 bases left in between. The CDR3 nucleotides are TGCGCCAGCAGCCCTGTGGCACAGGCTGAAAAACTGTTTTTT. It encodes CASSPVAQAEKLFF.

This clonotype was found many times. The chain employs TRBV27 and TRBJ1-2, with 10 bases aligning to TRBD1. The CDR3 extends over 15 amino acids. The V segment lost 3 bases and the J segment 5 bases; nucleotides outside the gene matches: 6. CDR1 is MNHEY, CDR2 SMNVEV, per germline (reference sequence). The CDR3 nucleotides read TGTGCCAGCAGTTTGAGGGGACAGGGGTTATATGGCTACACCTTC. Its translation: CASSLRGQGLYGYTF.

This clonotype came up a few times. V and J are TRBV4-3 and TRBJ1-1, with D hard to call. The germline V gene has CDR1 LGHNA and CDR2 YSLEER. Trimming left V 0 bases short and J 0 bases short, with 8 bases between. The CDR3 spans 15 residues. CDR3 in DNA: TGCGCCAGCAGCCAAGATCCGGACGTGAACACTGAAGCTTTCTTT. It is translated as CASSQDPDVNTEAFF.

This clonotype was detected many times. V and J are TRBV18 and TRBJ2-7; a possible D gene is TRBD2 (5 bases). The length of the CDR3 is 15 residues. V lost 2 bases, J lost 0 bases, and 11 bases lay in between. Germline loops: CDR1 KGHSH, CDR2 LQKENI. The CDR3 here is CASSPFGTSSYEQYF. The CDR3 coding sequence is TGTGCCAGCTCACCATTCGGCACTAGCTCCTACGAGCAGTACTTC.